One sample yielded the 4 T cell receptor beta chains listed below, sequenced in a study of T cell changes during pregnancy in multiple sclerosis. The protocol was immunoSEQ multiplex PCR, while the TCRdb copy is restricted to in-frame clones and leaves out a portion. The table lists 50,000 to 70,000 clones, 75% to 95% of them singletons, with approximately 2% in the top ten. Sample: peripheral blood, taken in the third trimester of pregnancy. Receptor source: a female donor in good health, enrolled as a control in a pregnancy study.

J is TRBJ1-4 and V is TRBV5-1, with D tentatively TRBD1 (5 bases). CDR1 and CDR2 (germline): SGHRS, YFSETQ. The V and J ends lost 0 bases and 8 bases respectively, with 14 bases between them. The CDR3 covers 15 residues. This CDR3 is CASSLDGTRVEKLFF. CDR3 DNA: TGCGCCAGCAGCTTGGACGGGACTAGGGTCGAAAAACTGTTTTTT.

V and J are TRBV6-5 and TRBJ1-3; D not resolved. The CDR3 covers 15 residues. Trimming cost V 5 bases and J 1 base, with 12 bases left between them. Germline V gene sequence: CDR1 MNHEY, CDR2 SVGAGI. CDR3 region: CASSPIGHSGNTIYF. CDR3 nucleotides: TGTGCCAGCAGTCCCATTGGGCATTCTGGAAACACCATATATTTT.

The chain uses TRBV4-1 and TRBJ2-1; tentative D call: TRBD2 (6 bases). V shed 0 bases and J shed 0 bases, with 15 bases lying between them. In germline, CDR1 is MGHRA, CDR2 YSYEKL. The CDR3 consists of 18 residues. The CDR3 loop is CASSQDQGVGSSYNEQFF. The CDR3 bases are TGCGCCAGCAGCCAAGATCAAGGGGTCGGGAGCTCCTACAATGAGCAGTTCTTC.

The chain recombines TRBV9 with TRBJ2-1; maybe TRBD1 (6 bases). The V gene lost 7 bases and the J gene lost 10 bases, with 24 bases spanning the gap. Germline-derived CDR1 and CDR2 are SGDLS and YYNGEE. The CDR3 runs to 15 residues. CDR3 residues: CASAVATGTGQEQFF. CDR3 bases: TGTGCCAGCGCCGTGGCAACCGGAACGGGACAAGAGCAGTTCTTC.